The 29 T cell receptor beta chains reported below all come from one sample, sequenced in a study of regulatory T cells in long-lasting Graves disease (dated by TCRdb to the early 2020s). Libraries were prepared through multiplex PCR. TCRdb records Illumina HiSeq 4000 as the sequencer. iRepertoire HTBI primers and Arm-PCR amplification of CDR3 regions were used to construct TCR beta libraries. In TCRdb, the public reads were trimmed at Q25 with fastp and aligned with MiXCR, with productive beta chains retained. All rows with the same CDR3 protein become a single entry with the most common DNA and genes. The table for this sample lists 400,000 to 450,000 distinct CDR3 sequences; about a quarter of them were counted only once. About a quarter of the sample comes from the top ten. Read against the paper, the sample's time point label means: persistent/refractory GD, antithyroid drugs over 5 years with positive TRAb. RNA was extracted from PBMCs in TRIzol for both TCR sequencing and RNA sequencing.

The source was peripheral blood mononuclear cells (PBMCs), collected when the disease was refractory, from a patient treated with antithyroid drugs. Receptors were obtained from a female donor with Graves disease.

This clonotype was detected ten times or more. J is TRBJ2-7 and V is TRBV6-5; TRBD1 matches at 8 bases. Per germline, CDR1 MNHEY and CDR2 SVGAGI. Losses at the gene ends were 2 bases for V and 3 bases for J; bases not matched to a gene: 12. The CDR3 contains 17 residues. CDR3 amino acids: CASSYPGGQGPHYEQYF. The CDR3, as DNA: TGTGCCAGCAGTTACCCAGGTGGACAGGGCCCTCACTACGAGCAGTACTTC.

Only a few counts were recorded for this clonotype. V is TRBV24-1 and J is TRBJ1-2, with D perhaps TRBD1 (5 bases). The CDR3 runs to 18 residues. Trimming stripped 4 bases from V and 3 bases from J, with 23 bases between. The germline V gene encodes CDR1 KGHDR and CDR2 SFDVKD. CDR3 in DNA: TGTGCCACCAGTGAGTTCACTGATTCTGACAGAGTTGACTATGGCTACACCTTC. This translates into CATSEFTDSDRVDYGYTF.

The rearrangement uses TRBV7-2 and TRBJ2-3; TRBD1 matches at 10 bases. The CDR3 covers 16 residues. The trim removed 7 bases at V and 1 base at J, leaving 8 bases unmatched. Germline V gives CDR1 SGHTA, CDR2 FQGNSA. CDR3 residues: CASKGPGTGGTDTQYF. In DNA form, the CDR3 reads TGTGCCAGCAAAGGACCCGGGACAGGGGGCACAGATACGCAGTATTTT.

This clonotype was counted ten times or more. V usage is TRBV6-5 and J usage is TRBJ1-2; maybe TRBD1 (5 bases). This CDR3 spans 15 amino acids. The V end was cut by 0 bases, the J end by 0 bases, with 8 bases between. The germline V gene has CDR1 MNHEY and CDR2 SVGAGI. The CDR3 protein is CASSYSRASNYGYTF. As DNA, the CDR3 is TGTGCCAGCAGTTACTCCAGGGCCTCTAACTATGGCTACACCTTC.

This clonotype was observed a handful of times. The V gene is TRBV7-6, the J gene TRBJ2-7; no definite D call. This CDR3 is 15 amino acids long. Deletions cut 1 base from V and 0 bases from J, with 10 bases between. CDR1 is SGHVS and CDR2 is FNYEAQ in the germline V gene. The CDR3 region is CASSLGAESSYEQYF. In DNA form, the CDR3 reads TGTGCCAGCAGCTTAGGTGCGGAGAGCTCCTACGAGCAGTACTTC.

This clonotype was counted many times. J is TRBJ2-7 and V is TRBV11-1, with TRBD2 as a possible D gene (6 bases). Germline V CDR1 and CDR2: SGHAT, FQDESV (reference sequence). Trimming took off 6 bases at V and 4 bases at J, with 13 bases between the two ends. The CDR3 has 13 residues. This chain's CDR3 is CASREALAYEQYF. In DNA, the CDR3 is TGTGCCAGCAGGGAAGCCCTAGCGTACGAGCAGTACTTC.

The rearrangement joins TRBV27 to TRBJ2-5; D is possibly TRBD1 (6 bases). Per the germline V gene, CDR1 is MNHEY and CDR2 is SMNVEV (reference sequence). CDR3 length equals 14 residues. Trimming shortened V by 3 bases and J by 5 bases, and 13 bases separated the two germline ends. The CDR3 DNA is TGTGCCAGCAGTTTTGCAGGGGCGGGCGAGACCCAGTACTTC. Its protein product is CASSFAGAGETQYF.

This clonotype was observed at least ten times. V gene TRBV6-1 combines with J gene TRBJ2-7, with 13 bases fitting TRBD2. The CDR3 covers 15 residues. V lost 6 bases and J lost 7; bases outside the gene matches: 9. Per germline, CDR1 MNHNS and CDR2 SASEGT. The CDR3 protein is CASRRTSGSSGEQYF. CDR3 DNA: TGTGCCAGCAGACGGACTAGCGGGAGTTCAGGGGAGCAGTACTTC.

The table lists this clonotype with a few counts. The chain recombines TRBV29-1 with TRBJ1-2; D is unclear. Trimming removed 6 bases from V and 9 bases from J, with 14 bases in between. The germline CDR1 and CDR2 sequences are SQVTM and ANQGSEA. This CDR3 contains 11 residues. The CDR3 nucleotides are TGCAGCGTCTTAAGTGGGTCCAGCTACACCTTC. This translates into CSVLSGSSYTF. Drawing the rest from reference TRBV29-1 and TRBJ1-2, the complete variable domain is SAVISQKPSRDICQRGTSLTIQCQVDSQVTMMFWYRQQPGQSLTLIATANQGSEATYESGFVIDKFPISRPNLTFSTLTVSNMSPEDSSIYLCSVLSGSSYTFGSGTRLTVV.

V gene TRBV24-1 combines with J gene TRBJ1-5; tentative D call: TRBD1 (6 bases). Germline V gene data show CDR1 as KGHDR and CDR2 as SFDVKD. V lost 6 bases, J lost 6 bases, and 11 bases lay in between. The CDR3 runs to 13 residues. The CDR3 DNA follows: TGTGCCACCAGTAAACAGGGTGGTCAGCCCCAGCATTTT. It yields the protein CATSKQGGQPQHF.

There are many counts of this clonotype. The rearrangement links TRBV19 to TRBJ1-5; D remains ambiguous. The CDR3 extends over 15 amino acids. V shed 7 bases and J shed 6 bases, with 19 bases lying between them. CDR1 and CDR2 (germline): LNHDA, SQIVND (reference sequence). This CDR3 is CASMPGGVAGQPQHF. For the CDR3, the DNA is TGTGCCAGTATGCCCGGTGGTGTCGCGGGTCAGCCCCAGCATTTT.

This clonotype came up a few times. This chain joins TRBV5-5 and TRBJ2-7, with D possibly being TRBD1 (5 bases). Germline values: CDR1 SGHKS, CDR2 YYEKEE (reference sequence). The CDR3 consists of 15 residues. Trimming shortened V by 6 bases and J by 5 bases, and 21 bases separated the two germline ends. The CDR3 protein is CASTQAGGTRNEQYF. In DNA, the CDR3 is TGTGCCAGCACACAGGCCGGCGGTACCCGGAACGAGCAGTACTTC. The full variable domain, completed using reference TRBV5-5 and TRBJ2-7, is DAGVTQSPTHLIKTRGQQVTLRCSPISGHKSVSWYQQVLGQGPQFIFQYYEKEERGRGNFPDRFSARQFPNYSSELNVNALLLGDSALYLCASTQAGGTRNEQYFGPGTRLTVT.

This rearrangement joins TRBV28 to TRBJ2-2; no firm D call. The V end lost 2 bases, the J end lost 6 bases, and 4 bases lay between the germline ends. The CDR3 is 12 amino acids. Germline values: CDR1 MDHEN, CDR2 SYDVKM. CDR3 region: CASSLIPGELFF. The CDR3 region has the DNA TGTGCCAGCAGTTTAATTCCCGGGGAGCTGTTTTTT.

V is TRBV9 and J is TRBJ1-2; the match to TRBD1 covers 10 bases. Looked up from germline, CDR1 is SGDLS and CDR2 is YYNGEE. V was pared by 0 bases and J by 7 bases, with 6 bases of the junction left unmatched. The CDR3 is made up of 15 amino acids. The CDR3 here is CASSVGVRTGGGYTF. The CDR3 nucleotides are TGTGCCAGCAGCGTAGGGGTCCGGACAGGGGGTGGCTACACCTTC.

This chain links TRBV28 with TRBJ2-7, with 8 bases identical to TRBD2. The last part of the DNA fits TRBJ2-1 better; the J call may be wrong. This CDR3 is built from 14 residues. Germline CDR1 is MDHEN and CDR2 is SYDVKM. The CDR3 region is CASSFAGTRDEQFF. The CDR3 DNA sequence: TGTGCCAGCAGTTTTGCCGGGACTAGGGATGAGCAGTTCTTC.

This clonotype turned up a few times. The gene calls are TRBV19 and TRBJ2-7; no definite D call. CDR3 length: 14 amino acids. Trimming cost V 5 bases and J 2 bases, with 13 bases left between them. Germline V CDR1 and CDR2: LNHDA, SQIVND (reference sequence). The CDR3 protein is CASSSRTQAYEQYF. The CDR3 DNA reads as TGTGCCAGTAGTTCAAGGACGCAGGCCTACGAGCAGTACTTC.

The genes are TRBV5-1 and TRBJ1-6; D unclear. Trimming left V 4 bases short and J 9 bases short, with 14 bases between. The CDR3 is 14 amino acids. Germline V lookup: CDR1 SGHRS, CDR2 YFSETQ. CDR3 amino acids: CASSGDGGSSPLHF. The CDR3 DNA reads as TGCGCCAGCAGCGGCGATGGAGGGAGTTCACCCCTCCACTTT.

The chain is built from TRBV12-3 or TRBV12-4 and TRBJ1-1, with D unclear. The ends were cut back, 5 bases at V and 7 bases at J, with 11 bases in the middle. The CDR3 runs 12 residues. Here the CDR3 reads CASSHGKIEAFF. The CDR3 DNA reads TGTGCCAGCAGTCACGGAAAAATTGAAGCTTTCTTT.

The CDR3 nucleotides are TGTGCCAGCAGTTTATGGTCTACCTATGAGCAGTTCTTC. Translation gives CASSLWSTYEQFF. V and J are TRBV28 and TRBJ2-1; no clear D. This CDR3 has 13 amino acids. The V gene's germline CDR1 is MDHEN and CDR2 SYDVKM. Trimming stripped 0 bases from V and 8 bases from J, with 8 bases between. Looking up the rest from reference TRBV28 and TRBJ2-1 gives the full variable domain: DVKVTQSSRYLVKRTGEKVFLECVQDMDHENMFWYRQDPGLGLRLIYFSYDVKMKEKGDIPEGYSVSREKKERFSLILESASTNQTSMYLCASSLWSTYEQFFGPGTRLTVL.

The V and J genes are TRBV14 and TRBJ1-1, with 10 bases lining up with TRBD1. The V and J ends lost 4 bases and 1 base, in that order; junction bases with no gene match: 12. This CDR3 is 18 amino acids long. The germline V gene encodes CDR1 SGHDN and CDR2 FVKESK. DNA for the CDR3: TGTGCCAGCAGCCCCGGGACAGGGGTTCCGAGGGGGAACACTGAAGCTTTCTTT. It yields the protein CASSPGTGVPRGNTEAFF.

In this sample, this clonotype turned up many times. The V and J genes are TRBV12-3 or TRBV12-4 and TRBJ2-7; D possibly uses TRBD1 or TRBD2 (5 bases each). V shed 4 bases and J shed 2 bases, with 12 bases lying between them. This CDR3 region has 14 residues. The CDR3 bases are TGTGCCAGCAGTTCGTCGGGACCGACCTACGAGCAGTACTTC. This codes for CASSSSGPTYEQYF.

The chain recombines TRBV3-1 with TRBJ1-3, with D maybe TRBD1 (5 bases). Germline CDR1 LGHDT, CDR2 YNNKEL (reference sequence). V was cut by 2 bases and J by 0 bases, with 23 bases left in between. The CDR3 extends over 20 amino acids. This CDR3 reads CASSQRRPGPTSLSGNTIYF. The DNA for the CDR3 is TGTGCCAGCAGCCAAAGACGTCCAGGGCCCACTTCTCTCTCTGGAAACACCATATATTTT.

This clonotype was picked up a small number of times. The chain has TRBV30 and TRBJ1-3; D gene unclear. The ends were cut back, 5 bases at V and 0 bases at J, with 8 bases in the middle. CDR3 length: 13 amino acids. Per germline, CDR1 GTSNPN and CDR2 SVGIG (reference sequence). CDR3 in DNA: TGTGCCTGGGCTCCGTTCTCTGGAAACACCATATATTTT. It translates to CAWAPFSGNTIYF.

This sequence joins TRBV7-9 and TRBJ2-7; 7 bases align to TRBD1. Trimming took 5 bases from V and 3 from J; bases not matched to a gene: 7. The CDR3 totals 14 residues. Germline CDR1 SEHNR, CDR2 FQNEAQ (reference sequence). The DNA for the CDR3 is TGTGCCAGCAGCACTCGGGACAGCAACTACGAGCAGTACTTC. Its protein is CASSTRDSNYEQYF. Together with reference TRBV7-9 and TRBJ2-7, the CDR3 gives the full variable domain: DTGVSQNPRHKITKRGQNVTFRCDPISEHNRLYWYRQTLGQGPEFLTYFQNEAQLEKSRLLSDRFSAERPKGSFSTLEIQRTEQGDSAMYLCASSTRDSNYEQYFGPGTRLTVT.

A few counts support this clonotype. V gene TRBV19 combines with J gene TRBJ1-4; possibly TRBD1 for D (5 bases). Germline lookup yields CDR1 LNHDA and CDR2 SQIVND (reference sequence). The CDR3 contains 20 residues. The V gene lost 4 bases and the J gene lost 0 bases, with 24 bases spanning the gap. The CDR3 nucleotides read TGTGCCAGTAGTACCTCCTGGGGCAGGGCGGCCTCCACAACTAATGAAAAACTGTTTTTT. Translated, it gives CASSTSWGRAASTTNEKLFF.

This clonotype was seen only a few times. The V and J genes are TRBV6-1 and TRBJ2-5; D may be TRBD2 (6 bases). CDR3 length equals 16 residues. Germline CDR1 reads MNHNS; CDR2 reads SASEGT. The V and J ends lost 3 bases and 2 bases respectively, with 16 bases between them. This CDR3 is CASSDKGGDRQETQYF. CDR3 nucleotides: TGTGCCAGCAGTGACAAGGGAGGTGACAGACAAGAGACCCAGTACTTC.

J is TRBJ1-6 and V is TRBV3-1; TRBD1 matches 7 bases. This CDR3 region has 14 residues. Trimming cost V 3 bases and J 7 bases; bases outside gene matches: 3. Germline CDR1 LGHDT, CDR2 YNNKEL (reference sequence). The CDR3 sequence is CASSHTQGNSPLHF. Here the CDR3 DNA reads TGTGCCAGCAGCCACACACAGGGGAATTCACCCCTCCACTTT.

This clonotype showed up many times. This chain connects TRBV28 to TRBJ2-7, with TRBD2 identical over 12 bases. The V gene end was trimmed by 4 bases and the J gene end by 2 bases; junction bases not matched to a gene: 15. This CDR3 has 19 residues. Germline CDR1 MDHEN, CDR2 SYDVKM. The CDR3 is CASSSPYSTSGSLPYEQYF. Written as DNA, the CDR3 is TGTGCCAGCAGTTCCCCATATTCGACTAGCGGGAGTCTTCCCTACGAGCAGTACTTC. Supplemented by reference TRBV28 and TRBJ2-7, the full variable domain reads DVKVTQSSRYLVKRTGEKVFLECVQDMDHENMFWYRQDPGLGLRLIYFSYDVKMKEKGDIPEGYSVSREKKERFSLILESASTNQTSMYLCASSSPYSTSGSLPYEQYFGPGTRLTVT.

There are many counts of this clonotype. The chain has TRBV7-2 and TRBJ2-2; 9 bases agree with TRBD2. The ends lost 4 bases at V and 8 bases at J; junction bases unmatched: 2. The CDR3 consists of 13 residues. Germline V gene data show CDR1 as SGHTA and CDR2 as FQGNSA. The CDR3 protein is CASSYSGSGELFF. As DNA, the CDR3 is TGTGCCAGCAGCTATAGCGGGAGTGGGGAGCTGTTTTTT.